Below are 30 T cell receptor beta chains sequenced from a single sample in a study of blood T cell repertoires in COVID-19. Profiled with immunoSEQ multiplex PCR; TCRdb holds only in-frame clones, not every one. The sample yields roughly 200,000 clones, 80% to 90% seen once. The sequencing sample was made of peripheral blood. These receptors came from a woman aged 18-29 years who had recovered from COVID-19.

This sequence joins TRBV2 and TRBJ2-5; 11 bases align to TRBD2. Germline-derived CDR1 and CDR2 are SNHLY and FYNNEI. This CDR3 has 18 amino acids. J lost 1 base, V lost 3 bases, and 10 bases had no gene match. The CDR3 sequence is CASSEVMGLAEIQETQYF. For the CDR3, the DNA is TGTGCCAGCAGTGAGGTTATGGGACTAGCGGAGATCCAAGAGACCCAGTACTTC.

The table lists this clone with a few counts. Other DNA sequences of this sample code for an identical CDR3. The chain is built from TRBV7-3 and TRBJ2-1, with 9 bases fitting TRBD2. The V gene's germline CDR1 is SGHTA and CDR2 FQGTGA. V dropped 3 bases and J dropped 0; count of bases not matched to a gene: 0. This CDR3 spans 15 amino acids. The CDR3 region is CASSFSGSSYNEQFF. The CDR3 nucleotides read TGTGCCAGCAGCTTTAGCGGGAGCTCCTACAATGAGCAGTTCTTC.

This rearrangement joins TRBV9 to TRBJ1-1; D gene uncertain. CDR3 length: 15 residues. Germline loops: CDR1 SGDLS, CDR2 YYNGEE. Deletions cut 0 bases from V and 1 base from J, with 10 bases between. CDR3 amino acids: CASSVGHVGNTEAFF. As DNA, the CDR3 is TGTGCCAGCAGCGTAGGCCATGTCGGGAACACTGAAGCTTTCTTT.

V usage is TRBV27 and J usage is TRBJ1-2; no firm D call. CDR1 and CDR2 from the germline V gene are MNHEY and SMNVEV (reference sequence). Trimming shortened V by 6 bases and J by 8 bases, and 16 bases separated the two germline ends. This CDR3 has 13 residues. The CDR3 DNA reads TGTGCCAGCAGCGAAATCAGTAATCGCGGCTACACCTTC. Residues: CASSEISNRGYTF.

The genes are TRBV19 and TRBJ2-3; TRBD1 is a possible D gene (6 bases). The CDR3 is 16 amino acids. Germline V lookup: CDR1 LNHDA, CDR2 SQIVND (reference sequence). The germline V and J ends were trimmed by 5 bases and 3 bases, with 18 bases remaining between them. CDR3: CASSSIRGLGTDTQYF. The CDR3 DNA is TGTGCCAGTAGTTCAATTAGGGGGTTAGGTACAGATACGCAGTATTTT.

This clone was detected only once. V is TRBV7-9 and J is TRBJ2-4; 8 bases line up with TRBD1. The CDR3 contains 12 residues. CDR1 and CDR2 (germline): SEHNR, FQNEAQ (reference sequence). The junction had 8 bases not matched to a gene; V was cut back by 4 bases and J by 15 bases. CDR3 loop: CASSSSRGPAYF. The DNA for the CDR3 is TGTGCCAGCAGCTCCTCCAGGGGGCCCGCGTACTTC.

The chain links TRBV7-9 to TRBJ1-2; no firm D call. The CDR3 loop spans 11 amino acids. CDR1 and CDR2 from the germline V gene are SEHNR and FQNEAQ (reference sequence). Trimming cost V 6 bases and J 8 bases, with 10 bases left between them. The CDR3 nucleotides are TGTGCCAGCAGTCCGGCGGTGGGCTACACCTTC. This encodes CASSPAVGYTF. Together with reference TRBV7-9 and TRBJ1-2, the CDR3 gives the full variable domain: DTGVSQNPRHKITKRGQNVTFRCDPISEHNRLYWYRQTLGQGPEFLTYFQNEAQLEKSRLLSDRFSAERPKGSFSTLEIQRTEQGDSAMYLCASSPAVGYTFGSGTRLTVV.

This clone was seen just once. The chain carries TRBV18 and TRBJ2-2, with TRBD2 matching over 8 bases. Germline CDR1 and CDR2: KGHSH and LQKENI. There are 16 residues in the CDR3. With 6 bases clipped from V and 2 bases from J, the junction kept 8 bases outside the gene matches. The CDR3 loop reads CASSPPREVNTGELFF. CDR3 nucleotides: TGTGCCAGCTCCCCTCCGCGGGAGGTTAACACCGGGGAGCTGTTTTTT.

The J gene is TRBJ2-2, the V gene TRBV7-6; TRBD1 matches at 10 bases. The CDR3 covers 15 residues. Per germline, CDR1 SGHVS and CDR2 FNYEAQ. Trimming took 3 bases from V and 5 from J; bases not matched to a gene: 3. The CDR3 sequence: CASSLDRGRTGELFF. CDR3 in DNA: TGTGCCAGCAGCTTGGACAGGGGGAGGACCGGGGAGCTGTTTTTT.

Here the CDR3 reads CASSLYWDRGGEQFF. The CDR3 coding sequence is TGTGCCAGCAGTTTATATTGGGACAGGGGCGGTGAGCAGTTCTTC. V is TRBV27 and J is TRBJ2-1; 10 bases align to TRBD1. Trimming removed 1 base from V and 9 bases from J; junction bases left unmatched: 6. CDR1 is MNHEY, CDR2 SMNVEV, per germline (reference sequence). CDR3 size: 15 residues.

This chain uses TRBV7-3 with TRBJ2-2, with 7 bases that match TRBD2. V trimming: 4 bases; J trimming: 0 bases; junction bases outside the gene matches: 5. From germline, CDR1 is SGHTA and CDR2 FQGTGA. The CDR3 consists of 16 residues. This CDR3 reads CASSSRGGSNTGELFF. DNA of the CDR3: TGTGCCAGCAGCTCCCGCGGGGGATCGAACACCGGGGAGCTGTTTTTT.

CDR3 region: CASSQDTGTSNTGELFF. The CDR3 nucleotides are TGCGCCAGCAGCCAAGATACGGGAACTTCGAACACCGGGGAGCTGTTTTTT. The V and J genes are TRBV4-3 and TRBJ2-2; tentative D call: TRBD2 (5 bases). Trimming took 0 bases from V and 0 from J, leaving 11 bases between them. The CDR3 loop spans 17 amino acids. The germline V gene encodes CDR1 LGHNA and CDR2 YSLEER.

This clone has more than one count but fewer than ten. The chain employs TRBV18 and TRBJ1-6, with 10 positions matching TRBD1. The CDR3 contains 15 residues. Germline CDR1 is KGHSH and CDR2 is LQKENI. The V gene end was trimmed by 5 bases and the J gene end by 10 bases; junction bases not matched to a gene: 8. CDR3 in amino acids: CASSSTGTGESPLHF. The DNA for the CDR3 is TGTGCCAGCTCATCGACCGGGACAGGGGAATCACCCCTCCACTTT. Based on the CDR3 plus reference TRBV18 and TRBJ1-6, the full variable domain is NAGVMQNPRHLVRRRGQEARLRCSPMKGHSHVYWYRQLPEEGLKFMVYLQKENIIDESGMPKERFSAEFPKEGPSILRIQQVVRGDSAAYFCASSSTGTGESPLHFGNGTRLTVT.

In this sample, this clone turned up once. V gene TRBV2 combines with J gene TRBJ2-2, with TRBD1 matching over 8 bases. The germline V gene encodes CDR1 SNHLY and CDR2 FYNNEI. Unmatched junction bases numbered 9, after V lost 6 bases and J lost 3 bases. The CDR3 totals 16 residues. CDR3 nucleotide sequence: TGTGCCAGCAGAACCGGGACAGGCGCGTACACCGGGGAGCTGTTTTTT. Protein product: CASRTGTGAYTGELFF.

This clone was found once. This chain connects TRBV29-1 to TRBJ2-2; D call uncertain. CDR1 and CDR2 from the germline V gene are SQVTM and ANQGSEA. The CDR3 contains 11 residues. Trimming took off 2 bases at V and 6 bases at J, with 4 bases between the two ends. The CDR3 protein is CSVESPGELFF. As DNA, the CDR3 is TGCAGCGTTGAAAGCCCCGGGGAGCTGTTTTTT.

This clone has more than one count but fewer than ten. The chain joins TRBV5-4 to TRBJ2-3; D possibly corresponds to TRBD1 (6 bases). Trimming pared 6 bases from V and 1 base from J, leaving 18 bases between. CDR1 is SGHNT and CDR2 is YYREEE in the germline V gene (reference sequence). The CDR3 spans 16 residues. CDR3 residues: CASTRGILRGTDTQYF. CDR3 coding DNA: TGTGCCAGCACTAGGGGGATCTTGAGAGGCACAGATACGCAGTATTTT.

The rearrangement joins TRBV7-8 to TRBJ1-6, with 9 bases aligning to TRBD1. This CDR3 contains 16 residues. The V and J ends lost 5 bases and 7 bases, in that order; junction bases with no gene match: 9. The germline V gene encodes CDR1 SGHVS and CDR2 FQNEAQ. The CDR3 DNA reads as TGTGCCAGCAGCGCCGGGACAGGGTATCGGAATTCACCCCTCCACTTT. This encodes CASSAGTGYRNSPLHF.

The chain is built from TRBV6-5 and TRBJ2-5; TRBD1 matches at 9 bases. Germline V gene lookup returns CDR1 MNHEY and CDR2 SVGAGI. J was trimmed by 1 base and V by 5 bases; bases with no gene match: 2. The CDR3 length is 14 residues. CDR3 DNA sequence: TGTGCCAGCAGTAGGGACAGGGTCCAAGAGACCCAGTACTTC. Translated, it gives CASSRDRVQETQYF.

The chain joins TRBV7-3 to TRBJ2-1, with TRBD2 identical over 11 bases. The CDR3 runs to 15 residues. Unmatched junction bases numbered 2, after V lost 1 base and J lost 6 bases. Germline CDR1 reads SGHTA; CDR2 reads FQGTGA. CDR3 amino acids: CASSLSSGGANEQFF. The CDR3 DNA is TGTGCCAGCAGCTTAAGTAGCGGGGGGGCCAATGAGCAGTTCTTC.

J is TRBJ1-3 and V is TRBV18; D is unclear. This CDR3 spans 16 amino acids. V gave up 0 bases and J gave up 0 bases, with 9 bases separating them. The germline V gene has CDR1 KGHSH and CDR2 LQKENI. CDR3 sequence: CASSPPTYSSGNTIYF. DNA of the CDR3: TGTGCCAGCTCACCACCGACGTACAGCTCTGGAAACACCATATATTTT.

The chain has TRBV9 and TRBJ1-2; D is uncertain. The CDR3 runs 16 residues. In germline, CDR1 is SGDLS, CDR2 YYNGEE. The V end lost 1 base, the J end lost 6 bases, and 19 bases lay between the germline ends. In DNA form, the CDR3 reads TGTGCCAGCAGCGTAAACCAAGCCCCTGGGCTCCATGGCTACACCTTC. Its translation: CASSVNQAPGLHGYTF.

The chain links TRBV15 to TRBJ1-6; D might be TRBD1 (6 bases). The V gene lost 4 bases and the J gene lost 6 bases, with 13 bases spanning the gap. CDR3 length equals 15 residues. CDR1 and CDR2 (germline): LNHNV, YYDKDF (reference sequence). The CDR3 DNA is TGTGCCACCAGCAAAGCCAGGGGAATTAATTCACCCCTCCACTTT. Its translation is CATSKARGINSPLHF.

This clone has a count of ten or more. The CDR3 protein is CASRYSPDNQPQHF. CDR3 DNA sequence: TGTGCCAGTAGGTACAGCCCCGACAATCAGCCCCAGCATTTT. This chain connects TRBV19 to TRBJ1-5; D uncertain. The V end lost 6 bases, the J end lost 3 bases, and 12 bases lay between the germline ends. The CDR3 is made up of 14 amino acids. CDR1 and CDR2 (germline): LNHDA, SQIVND (reference sequence).

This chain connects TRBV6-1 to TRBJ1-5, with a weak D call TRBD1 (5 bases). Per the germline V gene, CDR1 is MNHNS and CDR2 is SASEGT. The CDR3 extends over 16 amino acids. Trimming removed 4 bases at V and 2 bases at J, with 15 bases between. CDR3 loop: CASSGGGSTGNQPQHF. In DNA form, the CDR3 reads TGTGCCAGCAGTGGGGGCGGATCGACTGGCAATCAGCCCCAGCATTTT.

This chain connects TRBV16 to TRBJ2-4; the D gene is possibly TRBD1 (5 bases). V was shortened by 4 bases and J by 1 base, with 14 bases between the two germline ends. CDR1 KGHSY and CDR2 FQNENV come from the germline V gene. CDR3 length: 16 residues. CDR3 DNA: TGTGCCAGCAGCCCCGGACATATTTGGGCCAAAAACATTCAGTACTTC. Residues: CASSPGHIWAKNIQYF.

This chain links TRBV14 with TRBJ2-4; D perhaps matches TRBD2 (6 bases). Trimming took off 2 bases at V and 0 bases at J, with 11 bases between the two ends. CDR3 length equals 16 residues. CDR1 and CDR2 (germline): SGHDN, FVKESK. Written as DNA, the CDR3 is TGTGCCAGCAGCCAACCCCAGGGACTAGCCAAAAACATTCAGTACTTC. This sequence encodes CASSQPQGLAKNIQYF.

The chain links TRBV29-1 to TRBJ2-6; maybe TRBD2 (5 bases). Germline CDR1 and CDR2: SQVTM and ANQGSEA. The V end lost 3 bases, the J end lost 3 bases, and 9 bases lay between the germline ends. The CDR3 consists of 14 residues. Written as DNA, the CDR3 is TGCAGCGTTGAGTTGGGGAGTGGGGCCAACGTCCTGACTTTC. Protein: CSVELGSGANVLTF.

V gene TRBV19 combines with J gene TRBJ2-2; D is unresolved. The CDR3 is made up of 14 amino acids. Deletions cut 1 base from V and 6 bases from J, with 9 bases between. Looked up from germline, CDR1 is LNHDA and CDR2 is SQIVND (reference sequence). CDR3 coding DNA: TGTGCCAGTAGTATAGCCCTCGTCCCCGGGGAGCTGTTTTTT. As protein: CASSIALVPGELFF.

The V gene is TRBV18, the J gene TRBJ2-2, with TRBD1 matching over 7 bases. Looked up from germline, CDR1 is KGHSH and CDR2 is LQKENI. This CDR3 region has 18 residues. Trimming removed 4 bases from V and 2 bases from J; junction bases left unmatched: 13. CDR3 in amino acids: CASSRLGQPHSNTGELFF. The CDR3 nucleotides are TGTGCCAGCTCACGGCTGGGACAGCCACACTCAAACACCGGGGAGCTGTTTTTT.

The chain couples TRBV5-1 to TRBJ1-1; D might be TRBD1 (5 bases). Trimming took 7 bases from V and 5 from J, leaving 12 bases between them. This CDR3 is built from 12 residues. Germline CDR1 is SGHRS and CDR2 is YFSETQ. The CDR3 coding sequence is TGCGCCAGCGGCAGGGATGGTACTGAAGCTTTCTTT. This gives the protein CASGRDGTEAFF.